This T cell receptor (beta chain) was obtained from a study of T cell responses to AZD1222 COVID-19 vaccine. Overall study results and limits: Baseline seropositives among AZD1222 recipients totaled only five to seven. It should be noted that donors were predominantly white British and more often female, and clonal diversity was possibly underestimated. Nearly half of spike-specific TCRs reportedly target unmutated variant regions.

V lost 5 bases and J lost 2, with 10 bases in between. The CDR3 runs 14 residues. The V gene's germline CDR1 is KGHSH and CDR2 LQKENI. This clone was found once. What it binds is unknown. Sequencing used immunoSEQ multiplex PCR; TCRdb keeps in-frame clones, though not all of them. The sample holds 150,000 to 200,000 clones, roughly 93% seen once. The rearrangement uses TRBV18 and TRBJ2-1; D unclear. The origin of this receptor is an adult who received the MenACWY meningococcal vaccine as a control. Sequenced here: peripheral blood, sampled 28 days after the second dose of the MenACWY control vaccine. The CDR3 coding sequence is TGTGCCAGCTCATCCCCCGCAACCTACAATGAGCAGTTCTTC. Translating it yields CASSSPATYNEQFF.